The T cell receptor beta chain under discussion was sequenced for a study of OX40 agonist ivuxolimab in advanced cancers. Generated by immunoSEQ multiplex PCR, the TCRdb table keeps only in-frame clones and is missing some. The repertoire includes about 83,000 clones, 70% to 85% of them detected once, and under 8% sits in the top ten. The CDR3 is 14 amino acids. Trimming shortened V by 4 bases and J by 0 bases, and 10 bases separated the two germline ends. Germline CDR1 and CDR2: MNHEY and SVGAGI. Sample: CD4+ or CD8+ T cells sorted from blood, taken in a trial of the OX40 agonist ivuxolimab. The receptor comes from an adult with an advanced solid tumor such as melanoma, head and neck, liver or kidney cancer. V is TRBV6-5 and J is TRBJ2-7; a weak D match, TRBD2 (5 bases). DNA for the CDR3: TGTGCCAGCAGTTCCCCGGGGAGCTCCTACGAGCAGTACTTC. Translation: CASSSPGSSYEQYF.